A single sample is the source of the 21 T cell receptor beta chains below, sequenced in a study of shared clonotypes between healthy human individuals. Profiled with immunoSEQ multiplex PCR; TCRdb holds only in-frame clones, not every one. Counted here are around 2.5 million clones, 93% occurring once; the ten biggest clones make up 0.36%. Sequencing was carried out using naive CD4+ T cells from PBMCs. This sample's subset: CD45RA+ positively selected. The receptors come from a man younger than 35 in good health. Some clones in this sample may be carry-over from other donors' samples.

J is TRBJ2-1 and V is TRBV15, with 10 bases that match TRBD1. Germline lookup yields CDR1 LNHNV and CDR2 YYDKDF (reference sequence). Trimming cost V 5 bases and J 2 bases; bases outside gene matches: 3. CDR3 length: 15 amino acids. The DNA of the CDR3 is TGTGCCACCAGCTCCGGGACAGGGGCCTACAATGAGCAGTTCTTC. Its translation is CATSSGTGAYNEQFF.

The chain couples TRBV6-5 to TRBJ1-1; D ambiguous. CDR1 MNHEY and CDR2 SVGAGI come from the germline V gene. The V and J ends lost 0 bases and 6 bases respectively, with 8 bases between them. The CDR3 has 13 residues. The CDR3, as DNA: TGTGCCAGCAGTTACTCGAAATGGGCTGAAGCTTTCTTT. Amino acid sequence: CASSYSKWAEAFF.

Details on this clone: Within the sample, other DNA sequences also encode this same CDR3. This chain joins TRBV5-1 and TRBJ1-1; weak D call: TRBD1 (5 bases). The CDR3 spans 14 residues. Germline V gene lookup returns CDR1 SGHRS and CDR2 YFSETQ. The germline V and J ends were trimmed by 1 base and 1 base, with 8 bases remaining between them. CDR3 nucleotides: TGCGCCAGCAGCTTGAGGCAGGGGAACACTGAAGCTTTCTTT. Translating it yields CASSLRQGNTEAFF. The variable domain in full, completed from reference TRBV5-1 and TRBJ1-1, reads KAGVTQTPRYLIKTRGQQVTLSCSPISGHRSVSWYQQTPGQGLQFLFEYFSETQRNKGNFPGRFSGRQFSNSRSEMNVSTLELGDSALYLCASSLRQGNTEAFFGQGTRLTVV.

A single count supports this clone. This specimen includes other DNA sequences encoding the same CDR3. V usage is TRBV4-1 and J usage is TRBJ2-7; 10 bases align to TRBD2. Germline V CDR1 and CDR2: MGHRA, YSYEKL. This CDR3 is built from 16 residues. The junction had 2 bases not matched to a gene; V was cut back by 0 bases and J by 0 bases. The CDR3 sequence is CASSQDPSGSSYEQYF. DNA for the CDR3: TGCGCCAGCAGCCAAGATCCTAGCGGGAGCTCCTACGAGCAGTACTTC.

This sequence joins TRBV4-1 and TRBJ1-3; TRBD1 is a possible D gene (5 bases). CDR1 is MGHRA and CDR2 is YSYEKL in the germline V gene. This CDR3 comprises 17 residues. V lost 4 bases and J lost 5, with 21 bases in between. The CDR3 here is CASSLGPSRDLRNTIYF. The CDR3 coding sequence is TGCGCCAGCAGCCTGGGCCCTTCGAGGGACCTGAGAAACACCATATATTTT.

This clone was found once. This chain connects TRBV28 to TRBJ1-3; no clear D. V lost 6 bases, J lost 0 bases, and 9 bases lay in between. From germline, CDR1 is MDHEN and CDR2 SYDVKM. The CDR3 loop spans 14 amino acids. The CDR3 region is CASRINPSGNTIYF. The CDR3 bases are TGTGCCAGCAGGATTAACCCCTCTGGAAACACCATATATTTT.

On this clone itself: The same CDR3 also results from other DNA sequences found in this sample. The chain employs TRBV6-1 and TRBJ1-5; D not certain. The length of the CDR3 is 13 residues. Trimming cost V 6 bases and J 3 bases, with 9 bases left between them. Germline V gene data show CDR1 as MNHNS and CDR2 as SASEGT. CDR3 in amino acids: CASRTGNNQPQHF. The CDR3 DNA reads TGTGCCAGCAGGACGGGGAACAATCAGCCCCAGCATTTT.

The V call is TRBV7-3, the J call TRBJ2-2; D not resolved. Germline CDR1 reads SGHTA; CDR2 reads FQGTGA. V lost 2 bases to trimming and J lost 4 bases, with 8 bases between them. The CDR3 runs to 14 residues. This chain's CDR3 is CASSLGLSTGELFF. The CDR3 nucleotides are TGTGCCAGCAGCTTAGGGTTATCCACCGGGGAGCTGTTTTTT.

As regards this clone: The identical CDR3 is also encoded by other nucleotide sequences in the sample. In nucleotides, the CDR3 is TGTGCCAGCAGTCCCGGCGTATCTAACTATGGCTACACCTTC. This gives the protein CASSPGVSNYGYTF. The chain has TRBV5-4 and TRBJ1-2, with D unresolved. V was cut by 5 bases and J by 0 bases, with 11 bases left in between. CDR1 is SGHNT and CDR2 is YYREEE in the germline V gene (reference sequence). The CDR3 runs 14 residues.

CDR3 nucleotides: TGTGCCAGCAGCCCTACTGGGGGAGCTTTCTTT. Protein: CASSPTGGAFF. The genes are TRBV28 and TRBJ1-1, with a weak D call TRBD1 (5 bases). Trimming shortened V by 6 bases and J by 10 bases, and 12 bases separated the two germline ends. CDR3 length: 11 residues. CDR1 is MDHEN and CDR2 is SYDVKM in the germline V gene.

This chain connects TRBV18 to TRBJ2-1; D is perhaps TRBD2 (5 bases). This CDR3 has 15 residues. V was clipped by 10 bases and J by 9 bases, with 25 bases between them. Germline-derived CDR1 and CDR2 are KGHSH and LQKENI. DNA of the CDR3: TGTGCCACCGCGGCGAACGGCGGGTTGCAAAGTGAGCAGTTCTTC. Its translation: CATAANGGLQSEQFF.

The chain couples TRBV11-2 to TRBJ1-5; possibly TRBD1 for D (6 bases). V lost 3 bases, J lost 5 bases, and 14 bases lay in between. The CDR3 contains 15 residues. The germline gives CDR1 SGHAT, CDR2 FQNNGV. The CDR3 DNA follows: TGTGCCAGCAGCTTTTCACAGGGACTGGATCAGCCCCAGCATTTT. This gives the protein CASSFSQGLDQPQHF.

The chain recombines TRBV19 with TRBJ2-4, with no clear D. Germline-derived CDR1 and CDR2 are LNHDA and SQIVND (reference sequence). The V end lost 1 base, the J end lost 0 bases, and 13 bases lay between the germline ends. The CDR3 is 17 residues long. CDR3 sequence reads: CASSIGPKIVAKNIQYF. The CDR3, as DNA: TGTGCCAGTAGTATAGGACCGAAGATAGTAGCCAAAAACATTCAGTACTTC.

The gene calls are TRBV28 and TRBJ2-7, with TRBD2 identical over 9 bases. V lost 6 bases, J lost 5 bases, and 11 bases stayed unmatched. This CDR3 has 15 residues. Germline-derived CDR1 and CDR2 are MDHEN and SYDVKM. The CDR3 is CASRTGTSTFHEQYF. The CDR3 DNA sequence: TGTGCCAGCAGAACCGGGACTAGCACTTTTCACGAGCAGTACTTC.

The chain combines TRBV28 with TRBJ1-2; no firm D call. The germline V gene has CDR1 MDHEN and CDR2 SYDVKM. The CDR3 consists of 15 residues. Deletions cut 1 base from V and 2 bases from J, with 11 bases between. The CDR3 loop reads CASSLSTASNYGYTF. DNA for the CDR3: TGTGCCAGCAGTTTATCGACCGCGTCAAACTATGGCTACACCTTC.

The chain links TRBV5-4 to TRBJ2-1; TRBD2 agrees at 10 bases. The CDR3 runs to 17 residues. The V segment lost 4 bases and the J segment 15 bases; nucleotides outside the gene matches: 22. Germline values: CDR1 SGHNT, CDR2 YYREEE (reference sequence). As DNA, the CDR3 is TGTGCCAGCAGCCCGGGGAGTAGCGGGAGGAGTTGGTCTTCGGGGTTCTTC. It codes for CASSPGSSGRSWSSGFF.

In this sample, this clone turned up once. This chain uses TRBV6-6 with TRBJ1-2, with 7 nucleotides matching TRBD1. V trimming: 4 bases; J trimming: 4 bases; junction bases outside the gene matches: 6. The CDR3 extends over 14 amino acids. Germline V gives CDR1 MNHNY, CDR2 SVGAGI (reference sequence). The CDR3 loop reads CASSFDREGYGYTF. CDR3 sequence (DNA): TGTGCCAGCAGTTTCGACAGGGAGGGCTATGGCTACACCTTC.

This clone was seen a single time. The genes are TRBV28 and TRBJ2-7; 9 nucleotides match TRBD1. Looked up from germline, CDR1 is MDHEN and CDR2 is SYDVKM. The CDR3 totals 15 residues. V trimming: 7 bases; J trimming: 2 bases; junction bases outside the gene matches: 9. The CDR3 DNA reads TGTGCCAGCACCTCAACCCGGGACAGGGCCTACGAGCAGTACTTC. Its translation: CASTSTRDRAYEQYF.

V is TRBV4-1 and J is TRBJ2-7; TRBD2 matches at 7 bases. The CDR3 is 15 residues long. The ends lost 3 bases at V and 2 bases at J; junction bases unmatched: 7. Germline CDR1 reads MGHRA; CDR2 reads YSYEKL. The CDR3 region has the DNA TGCGCCAGCAGCCAGGGGGGGGGAGCCCCCTACGAGCAGTACTTC. This sequence encodes CASSQGGGAPYEQYF.

The chain joins TRBV28 to TRBJ2-3, with TRBD2 matching 8 bases. The CDR3 loop spans 20 amino acids. CDR1 MDHEN and CDR2 SYDVKM come from the germline V gene. V dropped 6 bases and J dropped 3; count of bases not matched to a gene: 23. The CDR3 region is CASSNARGLSGRSRTDTQYF. In DNA, the CDR3 is TGTGCCAGCAGCAACGCCAGGGGACTCAGCGGGAGATCCAGGACAGATACGCAGTATTTT.

The chain links TRBV28 to TRBJ2-7; tentatively, D is TRBD1 (6 bases). From germline, CDR1 is MDHEN and CDR2 SYDVKM. V was shortened by 6 bases and J by 7 bases, with 19 bases between the two germline ends. This CDR3 region has 14 residues. The CDR3 reads CASRDSQVVGEQYF. CDR3 nucleotide sequence: TGTGCCAGCAGGGACAGTCAAGTGGTGGGGGAGCAGTACTTC.